Presented here are 19 T cell receptor beta chains from one specimen sequenced in a study of blood T cell repertoires in COVID-19. Profiled with immunoSEQ multiplex PCR; TCRdb holds only in-frame clones, not every one. The sample has more than 80,000 clones; 55% to 80% are singletons. The specimen sequenced was peripheral blood. The source is an older woman in a cohort sampled during active or convalescent COVID-19.

The chain carries TRBV7-9 and TRBJ2-1; TRBD1 might be the D (6 bases). V shed 5 bases and J shed 0 bases, with 11 bases lying between them. Germline V gene lookup returns CDR1 SEHNR and CDR2 FQNEAQ (reference sequence). This CDR3 spans 15 amino acids. The CDR3 loop is CASSPTTGSYNEQFF. CDR3 coding DNA: TGTGCCAGCAGCCCCACGACAGGCTCCTACAATGAGCAGTTCTTC.

The chain is built from TRBV27 and TRBJ2-7; TRBD1 aligns across 10 bases. The CDR3 sequence is 17 residues long. CDR1 is MNHEY and CDR2 is SMNVEV in the germline V gene (reference sequence). V was pared by 4 bases and J by 6 bases, with 15 bases of the junction left unmatched. The CDR3 nucleotides read TGTGCCAGCAGTTCACCGTGGGGGGACAGGGGTCCCGGCGAGCAGTACTTC. Translating gives CASSSPWGDRGPGEQYF.

The chain employs TRBV6-1 and TRBJ2-3; D call uncertain. Trimming removed 2 bases from V and 1 base from J, with 10 bases in between. Germline V gene sequence: CDR1 MNHNS, CDR2 SASEGT. The CDR3 contains 15 residues. The CDR3 DNA sequence: TGTGCCAGCAGTGAACTTCCACCGGGCACAGATACGCAGTATTTT. Translated: CASSELPPGTDTQYF.

The chain employs TRBV6-5 and TRBJ1-2, with TRBD1 matching 7 bases. The CDR3 spans 16 residues. Germline V CDR1 and CDR2: MNHEY, SVGAGI. Trimming removed 0 bases from V and 3 bases from J; junction bases left unmatched: 7. The CDR3 region is CASSYSSLGGDYGYTF. In DNA, the CDR3 is TGTGCCAGCAGTTACTCGTCGTTAGGGGGCGACTATGGCTACACCTTC.

The chain recombines TRBV2 with TRBJ1-5; no reliable D call. The CDR3 runs 15 residues. Trimming took 3 bases from V and 1 from J, leaving 10 bases between them. Germline CDR1 and CDR2: SNHLY and FYNNEI. CDR3 residues: CASSDSGRSNQPQHF. The CDR3 nucleotides are TGTGCCAGCAGTGATTCGGGGAGAAGCAATCAGCCCCAGCATTTT.

The rearrangement uses TRBV9 and TRBJ2-3; 9 bases are shared with TRBD2. Germline CDR1 is SGDLS and CDR2 is YYNGEE. The CDR3 covers 15 residues. The V and J ends lost 2 bases and 3 bases, in that order; junction bases with no gene match: 4. DNA for the CDR3: TGTGCCAGCAGCGTGCGGGGGGGTCCTACAGATACGCAGTATTTT. Protein sequence: CASSVRGGPTDTQYF.

The chain is built from TRBV6-5 and TRBJ1-1; D is ambiguous. Germline V gives CDR1 MNHEY, CDR2 SVGAGI. The V gene lost 6 bases and the J gene lost 6 bases, with 11 bases spanning the gap. The CDR3 loop spans 12 amino acids. The CDR3 spells CASSLPSAEAFF. CDR3 DNA sequence: TGTGCCAGCAGCCTGCCAAGCGCTGAAGCTTTCTTT.

The chain is built from TRBV21-1 and TRBJ1-1. TRBV21-1 is classified as a pseudogene. This CDR3 spans 17 amino acids. CDR3: CAREEGDGFPTETEAFF. For the CDR3, the DNA is TGTGCCAGGGAAGAGGGCGATGGCTTTCCTACGGAAACTGAAGCTTTCTTT.

This chain uses TRBV5-1 with TRBJ1-1, with D possibly being TRBD1 (5 bases). The CDR3 has 15 residues. Germline loops: CDR1 SGHRS, CDR2 YFSETQ. V was shortened by 0 bases and J by 4 bases, with 13 bases between the two germline ends. CDR3 sequence: CASSLVGGGSTEAFF. The DNA of the CDR3 is TGCGCCAGCAGCTTGGTGGGGGGTGGTAGCACTGAAGCTTTCTTT.

Here the CDR3 reads CASREFSLYEQYF. CDR3 DNA: TGCGCCAGCAGAGAGTTTAGCCTCTACGAGCAGTACTTC. This chain connects TRBV5-1 to TRBJ2-7, with no clear D. The CDR3 is 13 amino acids. In germline, CDR1 is SGHRS, CDR2 YFSETQ. Between the trimmed V and J ends, which lost 5 bases and 3 bases, there was a span of 12 bases.

The chain carries TRBV5-3 and TRBJ1-6, with D hard to call. TRBV5-3 is an ORF, and what it does is uncertain. The CDR3 is 18 amino acids. V lost 4 bases to trimming and J lost 1 base, with 18 bases between them. CDR3 region: CARSPMSRSLSYNSPLHF. CDR3 bases: TGTGCCAGAAGCCCAATGTCAAGGAGCCTATCCTATAATTCACCCCTCCACTTT.

The CDR3 DNA sequence: TGTGCCAGCATCCGCGGGACAGGGGGCTTCGATGGCTACACCTTC. Translating gives CASIRGTGGFDGYTF. This chain links TRBV6-5 with TRBJ1-2, with 12 bases aligning to TRBD1. This CDR3 spans 15 amino acids. V was clipped by 7 bases and J by 6 bases; unmatched bases: 9. Germline V gives CDR1 MNHEY, CDR2 SVGAGI.

The chain joins TRBV6-4 to TRBJ1-5; 7 nucleotides match TRBD1. Trimming cost V 2 bases and J 3 bases; bases outside gene matches: 7. In germline, CDR1 is MRHNA, CDR2 SNTAGT. The length of the CDR3 is 16 residues. CDR3 DNA: TGTGCCAGCAGTGACCGGAAGGGGGCTTACAATCAGCCCCAGCATTTT. It is translated as CASSDRKGAYNQPQHF.

In its sample, this clone was seen once. V gene TRBV7-3 combines with J gene TRBJ2-1; possible D gene TRBD2, 5 bases. This CDR3 region has 17 residues. Per germline, CDR1 SGHTA and CDR2 FQGTGA. The V gene lost 2 bases and the J gene lost 0 bases, with 14 bases spanning the gap. Here the CDR3 DNA reads TGTGCCAGCAGCTTAGGTTTGGCCCGGGGCTCCTACAATGAGCAGTTCTTC. It is translated as CASSLGLARGSYNEQFF.

The chain employs TRBV6-5 and TRBJ1-6; D may be TRBD1 (6 bases). The ends were cut back, 6 bases at V and 0 bases at J, with 9 bases in the middle. Germline V lookup: CDR1 MNHEY, CDR2 SVGAGI. The CDR3 has 15 residues. The CDR3 loop is CASSRGSSYNSPLHF. CDR3 coding DNA: TGTGCCAGCAGCAGGGGAAGCTCCTATAATTCACCCCTCCACTTT.

V gene TRBV7-2 combines with J gene TRBJ1-4; D gene unclear. The CDR3 spans 15 residues. The germline CDR1 and CDR2 sequences are SGHTA and FQGNSA. Trimming shortened V by 1 base and J by 4 bases, and 10 bases separated the two germline ends. The CDR3 loop is CASSLVAGINEKLFF. The DNA for the CDR3 is TGTGCCAGCAGCTTAGTTGCAGGAATTAATGAAAAACTGTTTTTT.

The genes are TRBV5-4 and TRBJ2-1, with TRBD1 matching over 7 bases. Germline V gene sequence: CDR1 SGHNT, CDR2 YYREEE (reference sequence). The CDR3 spans 17 residues. Trimming at V came to 4 bases and at J to 4 bases, leaving 14 bases not matched to a gene. The DNA of the CDR3 is TGTGCCAGCAGCGGGGGAACAGGGGCCGGGACGTACAATGAGCAGTTCTTC. This translates into CASSGGTGAGTYNEQFF.

The V and J genes are TRBV6-1 and TRBJ2-3; possibly TRBD1 for D (6 bases). The CDR3 loop spans 16 amino acids. The germline CDR1 and CDR2 sequences are MNHNS and SASEGT. V was trimmed by 2 bases and J by 5 bases, leaving 17 bases between them. This CDR3 is CASSEWGRGDRDTQYF. CDR3 DNA: TGTGCCAGCAGTGAATGGGGCAGGGGCGACCGAGATACGCAGTATTTT.

This clone was seen more than once but under ten times. CDR3: CASSADTFSTEAFF. The CDR3 region has the DNA TGTGCCAGTAGTGCGGACACCTTCTCCACTGAAGCTTTCTTT. J is TRBJ1-1 and V is TRBV19, with D perhaps matching TRBD1 (5 bases). This CDR3 has 14 amino acids. Germline-derived CDR1 and CDR2 are LNHDA and SQIVND (reference sequence). V was trimmed by 5 bases and J by 4 bases, leaving 14 bases between them.